This T cell receptor (beta chain) is from a study of response to subunit inactivated influenza vaccine. This clonotype has a handful of counts. Germline CDR1 and CDR2: SQVTM and ANQGSEA. Germline trimming cut 7 bases from V and 6 bases from J; bases unmatched to any gene: 10. The CDR3 spans 13 residues. TCRdb used MiXCR to reprocess the RT-PCR reads, holding one entry per CDR3 protein. The sample lists 550,000 to 650,000 distinct CDR3 sequences, 12% occurring once. This clonotype was obtained from a man aged 45 to 65 who received an inactivated influenza vaccine. Source: PBMCs from blood, taken on the day of vaccination. The chain carries TRBV29-1 and TRBJ2-7, with 9 nucleotides matching TRBD2. The CDR3 loop reads CSATGTSLGEQYF. DNA for the CDR3: TGCAGCGCTACCGGGACTAGCTTGGGCGAGCAGTACTTC.